These 25 T cell receptor beta chains were sequenced from one sample in a study of T cell repertoires in cytomegalovirus infection. From the reads, TCRdb called clonotypes with MiXCR, one entry per CDR3 protein. Of 200,000 to 300,000 distinct CDR3 sequences in the sample, roughly 6.5% were seen once. The sample consisted of PBMCs. All receptors come from a human donor in good health (CMV status not recorded). Some clones in this sample may be carry-over from other donors' samples.

There are many counts of this clonotype. The chain carries TRBV7-2 and TRBJ2-3; no clear D gene. CDR3 length equals 13 residues. V dropped 4 bases and J dropped 4 bases, with 9 bases sitting between them. CDR1 is SGHTA and CDR2 is FQGNSA in the germline V gene. CDR3 DNA: TGTGCCAGCAGCTCCCCTCCGGCAGATACGCAGTATTTT. Protein: CASSSPPADTQYF.

This clonotype appeared many times. The V gene is TRBV7-2, the J gene TRBJ2-5; the D gene is possibly TRBD2 (5 bases). Per germline, CDR1 SGHTA and CDR2 FQGNSA. V lost 5 bases, J lost 4 bases, and 8 bases lay in between. This CDR3 is 12 amino acids long. CDR3 in amino acids: CASSIRGETQYF. The CDR3 region has the DNA TGTGCCAGCAGCATCCGGGGAGAGACCCAGTACTTC.

This clonotype occurred many times. V is TRBV5-1 and J is TRBJ2-2; D is possibly TRBD2 (5 bases). Trimming took off 2 bases at V and 2 bases at J, with 10 bases between the two ends. Germline loops: CDR1 SGHRS, CDR2 YFSETQ. The CDR3 spans 15 residues. CDR3 amino acids: CASSLRPGNTGELFF. The CDR3 DNA reads TGCGCCAGCAGCTTAAGGCCGGGAAACACCGGGGAGCTGTTTTTT.

This clonotype was picked up many times. For the CDR3, the DNA is TGTGCTAGTGGTCCGGGACAGCTTCCCAATCAGCCCCAGCATTTT. This codes for CASGPGQLPNQPQHF. The chain links TRBV12-5 to TRBJ1-5, with 7 bases matching TRBD1. The V gene end was trimmed by 5 bases and the J gene end by 3 bases; junction bases not matched to a gene: 7. Germline CDR1 LGHNT, CDR2 FRNRAP. The CDR3 is made up of 15 amino acids.

This clonotype was seen ten or more times. The DNA for the CDR3 is TGTGCCAGCAGCTTACAGTTCAGCCCTAACTATGGCTACACCTTC. This codes for CASSLQFSPNYGYTF. V gene TRBV7-2 combines with J gene TRBJ1-2, with no clear D. V lost 2 bases to trimming and J lost 0 bases, with 10 bases between them. Germline lookup yields CDR1 SGHTA and CDR2 FQGNSA. The CDR3 loop spans 15 amino acids.

This clonotype has just a few counts. CDR3 sequence (DNA): TGTGCCAGCAGTGCTTTTGACGGGCTTAATGAAAAACTGTTTTTT. Translating it yields CASSAFDGLNEKLFF. This chain uses TRBV2 with TRBJ1-4; D not resolved. The V end lost 4 bases, the J end lost 4 bases, and 13 bases lay between the germline ends. Germline V gives CDR1 SNHLY, CDR2 FYNNEI. CDR3 length: 15 amino acids. The variable domain in full, with the rest retrieved from reference TRBV2 and TRBJ1-4, is EPEVTQTPSHQVTQMGQEVILRCVPISNHLYFYWYRQILGQKVEFLVSFYNNEISEKSEIFDDQFSVERPDGSNFTLKIRSTKLEDSAMYFCASSAFDGLNEKLFFGSGTQLSVL.

The CDR3 DNA follows: TGCAGCGGACGAGACGACGGACCAATTAACTATGGCTACACCTTC. Amino acid sequence: CSGRDDGPINYGYTF. The rearrangement joins TRBV29-1 to TRBJ1-2; no definite D call. V was shortened by 7 bases and J by 1 base, with 19 bases between the two germline ends. Germline V gene sequence: CDR1 SQVTM, CDR2 ANQGSEA. The CDR3 is 15 residues long.

This clonotype appeared many times. V usage is TRBV12-3 or TRBV12-4 and J usage is TRBJ1-2; unclear D gene. V gave up 6 bases and J gave up 4 bases, with 9 bases separating them. The CDR3 runs to 12 residues. CDR3 bases: TGTGCCAGCAGCTATACCGTCTATGGCTACACCTTC. Translation: CASSYTVYGYTF.

This chain joins TRBV20-1 and TRBJ1-2; unclear D gene. Trimming removed 3 bases at V and 4 bases at J, with 12 bases between. CDR3 length equals 13 residues. Germline V gives CDR1 DFQATT, CDR2 SNEGSKA (reference sequence). The CDR3 region is CSARESASYGYTF. In DNA, the CDR3 is TGCAGTGCTAGGGAGTCCGCGTCCTATGGCTACACCTTC.

This clonotype was observed at least ten times. The chain uses TRBV4-2 and TRBJ1-5; no firm D call. The V gene's germline CDR1 is LGHNA and CDR2 YNFKEQ. The length of the CDR3 is 12 residues. V dropped 1 base and J dropped 5 bases, with 3 bases sitting between them. The CDR3 bases are TGTGCCAGCAGCCAAGGTGATCAGCCCCAGCATTTT. Its translation is CASSQGDQPQHF.

This clonotype was picked up many times. V gene TRBV20-1 combines with J gene TRBJ2-5, with D uncertain. Germline V gene sequence: CDR1 DFQATT, CDR2 SNEGSKA (reference sequence). The CDR3 is 14 residues long. Trimming took off 3 bases at V and 0 bases at J, with 11 bases between the two ends. The DNA of the CDR3 is TGCAGTGCTAGTCGCGACTTGTACCAAGAGACCCAGTACTTC. This encodes CSASRDLYQETQYF.

At least ten counts were recorded for this clonotype. The junction departs from germline at one end; a sequencing error may be responsible. V is TRBV28 and J is TRBJ1-5, with 8 bases matching TRBD1. Germline V gene data show CDR1 as MDHEN and CDR2 as SYDVKM. This CDR3 region has 19 residues. The CDR3 region is CASGLAWTGTPVSNQPQHF. As DNA, the CDR3 is TGTGCCAGCGGTTTGGCGTGGACAGGGACCCCGGTTAGCAATCAGCCCCAGCATTTT. The full variable domain, with the rest looked up from reference TRBV28 and TRBJ1-5, is DVKVTQSSRYLVKRTGEKVFLECVQDMDHENMFWYRQDPGLGLRLIYFSYDVKMKEKGDIPEGYSVSREKKERFSLILESASTNQTSMYLCASGLAWTGTPVSNQPQHFGDGTRLSIL.

The table lists this clonotype with many counts. The J gene is TRBJ2-7, the V gene TRBV5-5, with D perhaps matching TRBD1 or TRBD2 (6 bases each). The CDR3 is 17 residues long. The V gene's germline CDR1 is SGHKS and CDR2 YYEKEE (reference sequence). The V gene lost 4 bases and the J gene lost 2 bases, with 22 bases spanning the gap. CDR3 DNA sequence: TGTGCCAGCAGCCCTGGAGGGGCGGGACACATGACCTACGAGCAGTACTTC. The encoded protein is CASSPGGAGHMTYEQYF.

The chain is built from TRBV28 and TRBJ2-4; TRBD2 might be the D (6 bases). Germline V CDR1 and CDR2: MDHEN, SYDVKM. The V end lost 8 bases, the J end lost 1 base, and 6 bases lay between the germline ends. The length of the CDR3 is 12 residues. This CDR3 is CASRGAKNIQYF. Here the CDR3 DNA reads TGTGCCAGCCGGGGGGCCAAAAACATTCAGTACTTC.

In this sample, this clonotype turned up many times. The rearrangement joins TRBV7-2 to TRBJ1-2; 10 bases match TRBD1. The V gene's germline CDR1 is SGHTA and CDR2 FQGNSA. The V and J ends lost 4 bases and 6 bases, in that order; junction bases with no gene match: 5. The CDR3 length is 14 residues. Written as DNA, the CDR3 is TGTGCCAGCAGCTCCCGACAGGGGGCTAATGGCTACACCTTC. Its protein product is CASSSRQGANGYTF.

This clonotype was seen more than once but under ten times. The V call is TRBV30, the J call TRBJ1-2; 11 bases align to TRBD1. The CDR3 totals 14 residues. Germline V gene data show CDR1 as GTSNPN and CDR2 as SVGIG (reference sequence). Trimming cost V 4 bases and J 4 bases; bases outside gene matches: 5. The chain's CDR3 is CAWTRTGGGYGYTF. For the CDR3, the DNA is TGTGCCTGGACCCGGACAGGGGGCGGCTATGGCTACACCTTC.

This clonotype was found many times. The CDR3 sequence is CASSYQGKNSPLHF. The CDR3 DNA is TGTGCCAGCAGTTATCAAGGGAAGAATTCACCCCTCCACTTT. The V and J genes are TRBV6-2 or TRBV6-3 and TRBJ1-6; D unclear. From germline, CDR1 is MNHEY and CDR2 SVGEGT. The germline V and J ends were trimmed by 3 bases and 7 bases, with 10 bases remaining between them. The CDR3 has 14 amino acids.

This clonotype has at least ten counts. The rearrangement links TRBV28 to TRBJ1-3; a weak D match, TRBD1 (6 bases). The CDR3 is 13 residues long. Germline CDR1 MDHEN, CDR2 SYDVKM. The V end was cut by 9 bases, the J end by 4 bases, with 13 bases between. As DNA, the CDR3 is TGTGCCAGTTATACAGGGAACGGAAACACCATATATTTT. Translation: CASYTGNGNTIYF.

This clonotype was detected many times. The chain joins TRBV7-9 to TRBJ1-1; 7 nucleotides align to TRBD1. CDR1 and CDR2 from the germline V gene are SEHNR and FQNEAQ (reference sequence). The J segment lost 1 base and the V segment lost 5 bases, leaving 7 bases of the junction unmatched. The length of the CDR3 is 15 residues. CDR3 protein: CASSVTGLANTEAFF. The CDR3 DNA reads as TGTGCCAGCAGCGTGACAGGGTTGGCGAACACTGAAGCTTTCTTT.

In its sample, this clonotype was seen many times. The V gene is TRBV6-2 or TRBV6-3, the J gene TRBJ1-1; no clear D. This CDR3 region has 13 residues. The V end lost 7 bases, the J end lost 4 bases, and 13 bases lay between the germline ends. CDR1 MNHEY and CDR2 SVGEGT come from the germline V gene. The CDR3 DNA is TGTGCCAGCAAACCACCCTTAGGCACTGAAGCTTTCTTT. Residues: CASKPPLGTEAFF.

Of note for this clonotype: A much larger clone is a single base away; this may be a read error. The gene calls are TRBV4-3 and TRBJ2-1; 10 nucleotides agree with TRBD2. Germline CDR1 LGHNA, CDR2 YSLEER. This CDR3 has 15 amino acids. After removal of 4 bases from V and 9 bases from J, the junction contained 9 bases not matched to a gene. The CDR3 sequence is CASSRGGLAAGEQFF. The CDR3 DNA is TGCGCCAGCAGCCGAGGCGGACTAGCGGCGGGTGAGCAGTTCTTC.

This clonotype was counted at least ten times. The rearrangement links TRBV5-6 to TRBJ1-5, with a weak D call TRBD1 (6 bases). Germline-derived CDR1 and CDR2 are SGHDT and YYEEEE. Trimming stripped 0 bases from V and 7 bases from J, with 11 bases between. The CDR3 runs 14 residues. CDR3 nucleotide sequence: TGTGCCAGCAGCTTGGTGGGGGCAGGACAGCCCCAGCATTTT. It yields the protein CASSLVGAGQPQHF.

This clonotype was seen repeatedly, ten times or more. DNA of the CDR3: TGTGCCAGCAGTTCCTGGGACACCGGCTACACCTTC. It yields the protein CASSSWDTGYTF. The V gene is TRBV27, the J gene TRBJ1-2, with D possibly TRBD1 on 6 matching bases. Between the trimmed V and J ends, which lost 4 bases and 8 bases, there was a span of 11 bases. CDR1 MNHEY and CDR2 SMNVEV come from the germline V gene (reference sequence). The CDR3 is 12 residues long.

At least ten counts were recorded for this clonotype. The V gene is TRBV7-8, the J gene TRBJ1-1; 7 nucleotides line up with TRBD1. Trimming took 5 bases from V and 0 from J; bases not matched to a gene: 3. Germline assignment: CDR1 SGHVS and CDR2 FQNEAQ. This CDR3 contains 14 residues. The CDR3 sequence is CASSPGTVNTEAFF. In nucleotides, the CDR3 is TGTGCCAGCAGCCCTGGGACAGTGAACACTGAAGCTTTCTTT.

This clonotype was seen many times. The chain couples TRBV7-2 to TRBJ1-2, with TRBD1 matching over 7 bases. V trimming: 5 bases; J trimming: 8 bases; junction bases outside the gene matches: 5. Germline V gene lookup returns CDR1 SGHTA and CDR2 FQGNSA. The CDR3 is 12 residues long. The CDR3 here is CASSRTGVGYTF. As DNA, the CDR3 is TGTGCCAGCAGCCGAACAGGGGTCGGCTACACCTTC.